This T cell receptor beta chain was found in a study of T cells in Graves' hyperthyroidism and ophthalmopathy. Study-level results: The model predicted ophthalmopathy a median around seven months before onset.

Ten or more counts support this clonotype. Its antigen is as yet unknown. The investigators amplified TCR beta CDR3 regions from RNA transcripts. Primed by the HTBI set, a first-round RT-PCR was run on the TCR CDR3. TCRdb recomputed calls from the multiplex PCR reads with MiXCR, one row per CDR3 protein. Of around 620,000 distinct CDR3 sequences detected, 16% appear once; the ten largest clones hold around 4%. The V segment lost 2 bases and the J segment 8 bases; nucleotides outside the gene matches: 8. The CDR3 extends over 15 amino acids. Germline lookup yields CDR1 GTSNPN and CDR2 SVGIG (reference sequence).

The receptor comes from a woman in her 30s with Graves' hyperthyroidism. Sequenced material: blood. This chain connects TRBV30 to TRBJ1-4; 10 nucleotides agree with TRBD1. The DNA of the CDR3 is TGTGCCTGGAGTACCGGGACAGGGGTCGGAGAAAAACTGTTTTTT. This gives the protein CAWSTGTGVGEKLFF.